This is a list of T cell receptor beta chains from one sample in a study of T cells in Graves' hyperthyroidism and ophthalmopathy. A single record per CDR3 protein comes from TCRdb applying MiXCR to the multiplex PCR reads. The repertoire includes 660,000 or so distinct CDR3 sequences, roughly 20% of them detected once, and more than 30% sits in the top ten. The specimen sequenced was blood. The receptors come from a man aged 25-45 years with Graves' ophthalmopathy. CDR3s include the opening cysteine and the closing phenylalanine or tryptophan. D genes are given only for firm matches. The size of a clone is reported for some rows only, either as once, few or many, or as a class for expanded clones.

cdr3_aa: CSATTRGGYTF
cdr3_nt: TGCAGCGCCACTACGAGAGGCGGCTACACCTTC
d_call: -
j_call: TRBJ1-2
v_call: TRBV29-1
clone_size: -

cdr3_aa: CASSFRQRGGTEAFF
cdr3_nt: TGTGCCAGCAGTTTCCGACAGAGAGGTGGGACTGAAGCTTTCTTT
d_call: -
j_call: TRBJ1-1
v_call: TRBV28
clone_size: -

cdr3_aa: CASSSMKVTAFF
cdr3_nt: TGTGCCAGCAGCTCCATGAAGGTTACAGCTTTCTTT
d_call: -
j_call: TRBJ1-1
v_call: TRBV7-8
clone_size: many

cdr3_aa: CASRARGAPSEKLFF
cdr3_nt: TGTGCCAGCAGGGCCCGGGGGGCGCCGAGTGAAAAACTGTTTTTT
d_call: -
j_call: TRBJ1-4
v_call: TRBV28
clone_size: -

cdr3_aa: CASSLEAGARTGELFF
cdr3_nt: TGCGCCAGCAGCTTGGAAGCGGGAGCGCGGACCGGGGAGCTGTTTTTT
d_call: TRBD2
j_call: TRBJ2-2
v_call: TRBV5-1
clone_size: few

cdr3_aa: CSARDFGKFIYEQYF
cdr3_nt: TGCAGTGCTAGAGATTTCGGGAAATTTATCTACGAGCAGTACTTC
d_call: -
j_call: TRBJ2-7
v_call: TRBV20-1
clone_size: -

cdr3_aa: CAWGYGSYNEQFF
cdr3_nt: TGTGCCTGGGGCTATGGATCGTACAATGAGCAGTTCTTC
d_call: -
j_call: TRBJ2-1
v_call: TRBV30
clone_size: few

cdr3_aa: CASSLDSTSGSTDTQYF
cdr3_nt: TGTGCCAGCAGCTTGGACTCAACTAGCGGGAGCACAGATACGCAGTATTTT
d_call: TRBD2
j_call: TRBJ2-3
v_call: TRBV5-8
clone_size: -

cdr3_aa: CASSLFGQEAFF
cdr3_nt: TGTGCCAGCAGTTTATTTGGGCAGGAAGCTTTCTTT
d_call: -
j_call: TRBJ1-1
v_call: TRBV28
clone_size: many

cdr3_aa: CSATGLAGSSYNEQFF
cdr3_nt: TGCAGTGCTACGGGACTAGCGGGAAGCTCCTACAATGAGCAGTTCTTC
d_call: TRBD2
j_call: TRBJ2-1
v_call: TRBV20-1
clone_size: few

cdr3_aa: CSARDILKGLEQYF
cdr3_nt: TGCAGTGCTAGAGATATTCTAAAGGGGCTCGAGCAGTACTTC
d_call: -
j_call: TRBJ2-7
v_call: TRBV20-1
clone_size: many

cdr3_aa: CAWSVGGHQPQHF
cdr3_nt: TGTGCCTGGAGTGTGGGGGGGCATCAGCCCCAGCATTTT
d_call: -
j_call: TRBJ1-5
v_call: TRBV30
clone_size: few

cdr3_aa: CASSPPGDLRVVDTEAFF
cdr3_nt: TGTGCCAGCTCACCACCGGGGGATCTGCGGGTGGTTGACACTGAAGCTTTCTTT
d_call: -
j_call: TRBJ1-1
v_call: TRBV18
clone_size: few

cdr3_aa: CASSLAAGTGNNEQFF
cdr3_nt: TGTGCCAGCAGCTTAGCGGCGGGGACCGGCAACAATGAGCAGTTCTTC
d_call: -
j_call: TRBJ2-1
v_call: TRBV7-9
clone_size: many

cdr3_aa: CATSRDKLYNEQFF
cdr3_nt: TGTGCCACCAGCAGGGACAAATTATACAATGAGCAGTTCTTC
d_call: -
j_call: TRBJ2-1
v_call: TRBV15
clone_size: -

cdr3_aa: CASSPGWLNEQFF
cdr3_nt: TGTGCCAGCAGCCCAGGGTGGTTGAATGAGCAGTTCTTC
d_call: -
j_call: TRBJ2-1
v_call: TRBV14
clone_size: few

cdr3_aa: CASSLGTEFQETQYF
cdr3_nt: TGCGCCAGCAGCTTGGGGACTGAGTTCCAGGAGACCCAGTACTTC
d_call: -
j_call: TRBJ2-5
v_call: TRBV5-1
clone_size: -

cdr3_aa: CASSRRPGTSGSGRNEQFF
cdr3_nt: TGTGCCAGCAGCCGGCGTCCCGGGACTAGCGGGAGTGGTCGTAATGAGCAGTTCTTC
d_call: TRBD2
j_call: TRBJ2-1
v_call: TRBV14
clone_size: few